This T cell receptor beta chain was profiled in a study of T cell clusters in autoimmune cytopenias. Each sample's input was about 250 ng genomic DNA, 38,000 or so genome equivalents. Germline V gene lookup returns CDR1 LNHNV and CDR2 YYDKDF (reference sequence). This CDR3 comprises 15 residues. Multiplex touch-down PCR amplified TRB using TRB-A and TRB-B pools in one tube. TCRdb processed the multiplex PCR reads again and assigns one entry to each CDR3 protein, with no DNA. This repertoire includes over 3,500 distinct CDR3 sequences. The source material was peripheral blood. The rearrangement uses TRBV15 and TRBJ2-1; TCRdb gives TRBD1 as the D gene, but with no DNA this cannot be confirmed. The receptor was isolated from a human donor with an autoimmune cytopenia or autoimmune hepatitis (not recorded which). CDR3: CATSRSGTGVNEQFF.